The 27 T cell receptor beta chains below come from one sample, sequenced in a study of graft-versus-host responses after intestinal transplantation. For these receptors, no antigen is known. Libraries were prepared by immunoSEQ multiplex PCR; TCRdb keeps only in-frame clonotypes and omits some of them. The sample has 80,000 to 95,000 clones, about 85% seen once. The sample consisted of unstimulated CD4+ T cells sorted from spleen or lymph node cells, taken before transplant. Receptors originate from a human donor who was the organ donor for an intestinal transplant.

V usage is TRBV28 and J usage is TRBJ2-3; TRBD2 might be the D (6 bases). The germline V gene encodes CDR1 MDHEN and CDR2 SYDVKM. V lost 3 bases to trimming and J lost 1 base, with 11 bases between them. This CDR3 is 15 amino acids long. The CDR3 here is CASSFRTTRTDTQYF. The CDR3 DNA follows: TGTGCCAGCAGTTTTAGGACTACCCGCACAGATACGCAGTATTTT.

This sequence joins TRBV5-1 and TRBJ2-1, with TRBD2 identical over 7 bases. Germline CDR1 reads SGHRS; CDR2 reads YFSETQ. V shed 7 bases, J shed 0 bases, and the junction held 10 bases outside the gene matches. The CDR3 sequence is 16 residues long. The CDR3 reads CASQGGGSRSYNEQFF. CDR3 DNA sequence: TGCGCCAGCCAGGGCGGCGGGAGCCGCTCCTACAATGAGCAGTTCTTC.

The chain joins TRBV11-3 to TRBJ1-1, with TRBD1 matching over 7 bases. The CDR3 sequence is 13 residues long. The germline gives CDR1 SGHNT, CDR2 YENEEA. Trimming at V came to 8 bases and at J to 11 bases, leaving 14 bases not matched to a gene. Here the CDR3 DNA reads TGTGCCAGCTCCCAGACAGGGTCTCAGCAGGCTTTCTTT. This sequence encodes CASSQTGSQQAFF.

CDR3 DNA: TGTGCCAGTAGTATTGGGGGGGGGCCGGAGACCCAGTACTTC. This encodes CASSIGGGPETQYF. The rearrangement links TRBV19 to TRBJ2-5; tentatively, D is TRBD2 (7 bases). The CDR3 length is 14 residues. Germline-derived CDR1 and CDR2 are LNHDA and SQIVND (reference sequence). V lost 3 bases to trimming and J lost 5 bases, with 13 bases between them.

CDR3 region: CASSSPSGADTQYF. DNA for the CDR3: TGTGCCAGCAGCTCTCCTTCAGGGGCAGATACGCAGTATTTT. The chain uses TRBV5-5 and TRBJ2-3, with TRBD1 as a possible D gene (6 bases). Trimming took off 3 bases at V and 4 bases at J, with 12 bases between the two ends. Germline loops: CDR1 SGHKS, CDR2 YYEKEE (reference sequence). The CDR3 runs to 14 residues. The complete variable domain, with remaining parts taken from reference TRBV5-5 and TRBJ2-3, reads DAGVTQSPTHLIKTRGQQVTLRCSPISGHKSVSWYQQVLGQGPQFIFQYYEKEERGRGNFPDRFSARQFPNYSSELNVNALLLGDSALYLCASSSPSGADTQYFGPGTRLTVL.

The chain combines TRBV27 with TRBJ1-3; D is undetermined. Per germline, CDR1 MNHEY and CDR2 SMNVEV (reference sequence). The CDR3 loop spans 13 amino acids. The V gene lost 8 bases and the J gene lost 4 bases, with 12 bases spanning the gap. CDR3 DNA: TGTGCCAGCTCCATCTCGCGGGGAAACACCATATATTTT. As protein: CASSISRGNTIYF.

CDR3 sequence reads: CASSRKRGQSYNEQFF. The CDR3 region has the DNA TGTGCCAGTAGTCGGAAGCGGGGTCAATCCTACAATGAGCAGTTCTTC. The chain carries TRBV19 and TRBJ2-1; the match to TRBD2 covers 7 bases. The CDR3 sequence is 16 residues long. CDR1 is LNHDA, CDR2 SQIVND, per germline (reference sequence). The junction had 8 bases not matched to a gene; V was cut back by 5 bases and J by 1 base. Full variable domain (outside the CDR3, taken from reference TRBV19 and TRBJ2-1): DGGITQSPKYLFRKEGQNVTLSCEQNLNHDAMYWYRQDPGQGLRLIYYSQIVNDFQKGDIAEGYSVSREKKESFPLTVTSAQKNPTAFYLCASSRKRGQSYNEQFFGPGTRLTVL.

The chain uses TRBV27 and TRBJ2-3; 7 bases are shared with TRBD1. The V gene end was trimmed by 1 base and the J gene end by 1 base; junction bases not matched to a gene: 11. Germline CDR1 and CDR2: MNHEY and SMNVEV (reference sequence). The CDR3 extends over 18 amino acids. CDR3 sequence: CASSLYSITGVRTDTQYF. Written as DNA, the CDR3 is TGTGCCAGCAGTTTATACTCGATCACAGGGGTTCGCACAGATACGCAGTATTTT.

The chain employs TRBV2 and TRBJ1-5; 11 bases agree with TRBD1. Germline trimming cut 6 bases from V and 7 bases from J; bases unmatched to any gene: 8. The CDR3 loop spans 15 amino acids. CDR1 and CDR2 from the germline V gene are SNHLY and FYNNEI. CDR3 coding DNA: TGTGCCAGCAGCCGGACAGGGGGCTTCGGACAGCCCCAGCATTTT. Translating gives CASSRTGGFGQPQHF.

This clone was counted between two and nine times. J is TRBJ2-3 and V is TRBV2; weak D call: TRBD1 (5 bases). Trimming took 5 bases from V and 2 from J, leaving 11 bases between them. The germline V gene encodes CDR1 SNHLY and CDR2 FYNNEI. The CDR3 covers 14 residues. DNA of the CDR3: TGTGCCAGCAGTTTGACAGTCGTCACAGATACGCAGTATTTT. This gives the protein CASSLTVVTDTQYF.

This chain uses TRBV27 with TRBJ1-1; 7 bases line up with TRBD1. CDR1 MNHEY and CDR2 SMNVEV come from the germline V gene (reference sequence). The trim removed 0 bases at V and 1 base at J, leaving 5 bases unmatched. The CDR3 consists of 16 residues. CDR3: CASSLSMGQWNTEAFF. The CDR3 bases are TGTGCCAGCAGTTTATCGATGGGACAGTGGAACACTGAAGCTTTCTTT.

The chain recombines TRBV5-4 with TRBJ2-7, with a tentative D call TRBD2 (5 bases). V was shortened by 4 bases and J by 5 bases, with 22 bases between the two germline ends. This CDR3 is 16 amino acids long. Germline CDR1 is SGHNT and CDR2 is YYREEE (reference sequence). DNA of the CDR3: TGTGCCAGCAGCACAAAAATCCTCGGAGGCGGAGACGAGCAGTACTTC. Its translation is CASSTKILGGGDEQYF.

The chain couples TRBV5-1 to TRBJ2-7; D remains ambiguous. This CDR3 spans 14 amino acids. Germline CDR1 is SGHRS and CDR2 is YFSETQ. V was shortened by 0 bases and J by 2 bases, with 9 bases between the two germline ends. CDR3 amino acids: CASSLGVDPYEQYF. The CDR3 DNA reads TGCGCCAGCAGCTTGGGCGTAGATCCCTACGAGCAGTACTTC.

This clone has a single count. This chain links TRBV7-2 with TRBJ1-4, with D unclear. The CDR3 sequence is 14 residues long. V lost 4 bases to trimming and J lost 1 base, with 7 bases between them. CDR1 is SGHTA, CDR2 FQGNSA, per germline. This CDR3 is CASSSPVTNEKLFF. CDR3 in DNA: TGTGCCAGCAGCTCCCCGGTAACTAATGAAAAACTGTTTTTT.

The chain uses TRBV7-9 and TRBJ1-4, with D perhaps TRBD1 (5 bases). The germline gives CDR1 SEHNR, CDR2 FQNEAQ (reference sequence). CDR3 size: 14 residues. Trimming took off 6 bases at V and 13 bases at J, with 21 bases between the two ends. Here the CDR3 DNA reads TGTGCCAGCAGTAATGATCGAGGCACGGGGGGACTGTTTTTT. Translation: CASSNDRGTGGLFF.

A few counts support this clone. The genes are TRBV6-1 and TRBJ2-7, with 7 bases that match TRBD1. The CDR3 is made up of 13 amino acids. The V segment lost 5 bases and the J segment 2 bases; nucleotides outside the gene matches: 3. Germline-derived CDR1 and CDR2 are MNHNS and SASEGT. The CDR3 here is CASSTGAPYEQYF. CDR3 nucleotide sequence: TGTGCCAGCAGTACAGGGGCCCCCTACGAGCAGTACTTC.

This clone was seen a handful of times. The V and J genes are TRBV6-1 and TRBJ1-2, with TRBD1 as a possible D gene (5 bases). The germline gives CDR1 MNHNS, CDR2 SASEGT. Trimming pared 6 bases from V and 6 bases from J, leaving 14 bases between. The CDR3 is 13 residues long. CDR3: CASRPPGSHGYTF. CDR3 DNA: TGTGCCAGCAGGCCTCCAGGGTCGCATGGCTACACCTTC.

This clone was seen just once. V usage is TRBV7-2 and J usage is TRBJ1-1; D is ambiguous. The CDR3 spans 16 residues. From germline, CDR1 is SGHTA and CDR2 FQGNSA. V was trimmed by 3 bases and J by 0 bases, leaving 14 bases between them. CDR3 amino acids: CASSFISGVMNTEAFF. As DNA, the CDR3 is TGTGCCAGCAGCTTTATTTCAGGTGTGATGAACACTGAAGCTTTCTTT. The full variable domain, its missing parts supplied by reference TRBV7-2 and TRBJ1-1, is GAGVSQSPSNKVTEKGKDVELRCDPISGHTALYWYRQSLGQGLEFLIYFQGNSAPDKSGLPSDRFSAERTGGSVSTLTIQRTQQEDSAVYLCASSFISGVMNTEAFFGQGTRLTVV.

The rearrangement uses TRBV29-1 and TRBJ2-7; TRBD1 matches at 11 bases. The V gene's germline CDR1 is SQVTM and CDR2 ANQGSEA. Germline trimming cut 7 bases from V and 3 bases from J; bases unmatched to any gene: 5. The CDR3 is 13 amino acids. In DNA form, the CDR3 reads TGCAGCGCCGGGACAGGGGGTTTCTACGAGCAGTACTTC. It specifies CSAGTGGFYEQYF.

The chain has TRBV11-3 and TRBJ2-7; 9 bases match TRBD1. Germline loops: CDR1 SGHNT, CDR2 YENEEA. V shed 5 bases and J 6 bases; nucleotides not matched to a gene: 2. The CDR3 is 12 residues long. The CDR3 region is CASSPTGGEQYF. CDR3 in DNA: TGTGCCAGCAGCCCGACAGGGGGCGAGCAGTACTTC.

The J gene is TRBJ2-7, the V gene TRBV5-4; 8 positions agree with TRBD1. There are 14 residues in the CDR3. The germline V gene has CDR1 SGHNT and CDR2 YYREEE (reference sequence). J gave up 5 bases and V 0 bases, and 4 bases lay outside the gene matches. DNA for the CDR3: TGTGCCAGCAGCTTGGATCCCAGGGGGCACGAGCAGTACTTC. Protein: CASSLDPRGHEQYF.

V and J are TRBV5-1 and TRBJ2-5, with 12 bases aligning to TRBD2. V lost 0 bases and J lost 0; bases outside the gene matches: 6. This CDR3 has 18 residues. The V gene's germline CDR1 is SGHRS and CDR2 YFSETQ. CDR3 amino acids: CASSLARTSGEYQETQYF. As DNA, the CDR3 is TGCGCCAGCAGCTTGGCAAGGACTAGCGGGGAGTACCAAGAGACCCAGTACTTC.

The chain employs TRBV11-2 and TRBJ1-5, with D unresolved. The CDR3 totals 13 residues. CDR1 and CDR2 from the germline V gene are SGHAT and FQNNGV. Trimming removed 0 bases from V and 7 bases from J, with 7 bases in between. The CDR3: CASSLEMEQPQHF. The CDR3 nucleotides read TGTGCCAGCAGCTTAGAGATGGAGCAGCCCCAGCATTTT.

This clone was observed a few times. CDR3 DNA: TGTGCCAGCAGTTACTCCAGGACAGCCTACGAGCAGTACTTC. As protein: CASSYSRTAYEQYF. This chain links TRBV6-5 with TRBJ2-7; D may be TRBD1 (6 bases). CDR1 MNHEY and CDR2 SVGAGI come from the germline V gene. The V end was cut by 0 bases, the J end by 2 bases, with 8 bases between. The CDR3 is 14 residues long.

V is TRBV30 and J is TRBJ2-1, with D perhaps TRBD2 (6 bases). The CDR3 length is 15 residues. V was pared by 0 bases and J by 2 bases, with 11 bases between. Germline assignment: CDR1 GTSNPN and CDR2 SVGIG (reference sequence). CDR3 sequence reads: CAWSVGSGTYNEQFF. Written as DNA, the CDR3 is TGTGCCTGGAGTGTAGGTAGCGGAACCTACAATGAGCAGTTCTTC.

The V gene is TRBV27, the J gene TRBJ1-2; D not resolved. The V gene lost 6 bases and the J gene lost 4 bases, with 12 bases spanning the gap. Germline V CDR1 and CDR2: MNHEY, SMNVEV (reference sequence). This CDR3 spans 13 amino acids. CDR3 amino acids: CASSPRASYGYTF. In nucleotides, the CDR3 is TGTGCCAGCAGCCCGAGGGCTTCCTATGGCTACACCTTC.

The V and J genes are TRBV7-2 and TRBJ1-5, with TRBD1 identical over 7 bases. Germline values: CDR1 SGHTA, CDR2 FQGNSA. CDR3 length equals 13 residues. After removal of 3 bases from V and 8 bases from J, the junction contained 4 bases not matched to a gene. CDR3 protein: CASSFDRVEPQHF. The CDR3 DNA reads TGTGCCAGCAGCTTCGACAGGGTGGAGCCCCAGCATTTT.